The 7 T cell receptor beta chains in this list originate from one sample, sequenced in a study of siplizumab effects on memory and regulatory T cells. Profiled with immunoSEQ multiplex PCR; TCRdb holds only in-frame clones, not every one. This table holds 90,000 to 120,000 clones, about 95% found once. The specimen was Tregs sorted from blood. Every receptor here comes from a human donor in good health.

CDR3 nucleotides: TGTGCCAGCAGTGACTGGGGGTACAATGAGCAGTTCTTC. The encoded protein is CASSDWGYNEQFF. The gene calls are TRBV25-1 and TRBJ2-1; D might be TRBD1 or TRBD2, each matching 5 bases. Germline V gene sequence: CDR1 MGHDK, CDR2 SYGVNS. V gave up 3 bases and J gave up 4 bases, with 7 bases separating them. The CDR3 runs to 13 residues.

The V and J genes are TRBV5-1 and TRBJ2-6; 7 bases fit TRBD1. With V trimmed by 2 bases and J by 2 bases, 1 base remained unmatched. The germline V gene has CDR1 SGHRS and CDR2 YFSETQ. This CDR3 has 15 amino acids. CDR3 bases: TGCGCCAGCAGCTTTACAGGGGCTGGGGCCAACGTCCTGACTTTC. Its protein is CASSFTGAGANVLTF.

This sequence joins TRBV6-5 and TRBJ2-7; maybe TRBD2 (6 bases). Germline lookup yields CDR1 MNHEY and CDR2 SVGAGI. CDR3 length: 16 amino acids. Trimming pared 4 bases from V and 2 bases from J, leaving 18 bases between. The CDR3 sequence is CASSSSYGGKTYEQYF. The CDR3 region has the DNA TGTGCCAGCAGTTCTTCTTATGGCGGGAAGACCTACGAGCAGTACTTC.

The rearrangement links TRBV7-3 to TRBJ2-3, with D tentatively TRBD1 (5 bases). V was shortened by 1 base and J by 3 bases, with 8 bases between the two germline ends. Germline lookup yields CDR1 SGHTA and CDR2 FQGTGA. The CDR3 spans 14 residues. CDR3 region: CASSLSRETDTQYF. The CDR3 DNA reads TGTGCCAGCAGCTTAAGCAGGGAAACAGATACGCAGTATTTT.

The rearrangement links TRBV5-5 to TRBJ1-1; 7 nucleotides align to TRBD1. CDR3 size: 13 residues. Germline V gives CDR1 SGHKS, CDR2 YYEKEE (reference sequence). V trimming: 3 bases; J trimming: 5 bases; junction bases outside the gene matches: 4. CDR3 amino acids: CASSSTGKTEAFF. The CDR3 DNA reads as TGTGCCAGCAGCTCGACAGGGAAGACTGAAGCTTTCTTT.

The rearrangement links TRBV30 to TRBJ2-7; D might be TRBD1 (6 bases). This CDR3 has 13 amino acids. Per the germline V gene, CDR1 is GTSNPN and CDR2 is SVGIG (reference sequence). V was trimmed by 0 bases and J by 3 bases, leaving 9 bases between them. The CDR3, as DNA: TGTGCCTGGAGTGTAGGGACATACTACGAGCAGTACTTC. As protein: CAWSVGTYYEQYF.

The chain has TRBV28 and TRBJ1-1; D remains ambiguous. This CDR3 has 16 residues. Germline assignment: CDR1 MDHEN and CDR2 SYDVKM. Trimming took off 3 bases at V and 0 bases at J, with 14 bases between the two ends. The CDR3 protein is CASSFSQFKMNTEAFF. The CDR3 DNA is TGTGCCAGCAGTTTTAGTCAGTTTAAAATGAACACTGAAGCTTTCTTT.